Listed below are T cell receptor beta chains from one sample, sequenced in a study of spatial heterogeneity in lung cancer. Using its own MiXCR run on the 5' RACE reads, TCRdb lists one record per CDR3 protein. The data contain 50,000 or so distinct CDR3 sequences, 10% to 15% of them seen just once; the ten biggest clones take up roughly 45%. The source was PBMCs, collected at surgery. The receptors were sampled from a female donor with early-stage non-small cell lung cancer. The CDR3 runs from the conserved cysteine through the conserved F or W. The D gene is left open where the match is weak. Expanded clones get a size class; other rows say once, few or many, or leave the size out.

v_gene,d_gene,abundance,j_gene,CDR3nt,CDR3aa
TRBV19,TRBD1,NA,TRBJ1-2,TGTGCCAGTAGCCCGACAGGGACTTACGACTACACCTTC,CASSPTGTYDYTF
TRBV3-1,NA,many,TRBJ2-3,TGTGCCAGCAGCCAGACGGGACTCTACACAGATACGCAGTATTTT,CASSQTGLYTDTQYF
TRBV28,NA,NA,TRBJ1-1,TGTGCCAGCACCCCAAAAGGGGCCCGGGCATTAATTCAGAGGGCTGAAGCTTTCTTT,CASTPKGARALIQRAEAFF
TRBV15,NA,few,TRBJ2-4,TGTGCCACCAGCTCGGGGAACATTCAGTACTTC,CATSSGNIQYF
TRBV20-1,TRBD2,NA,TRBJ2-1,TGCAGTGCTAGTCGGGGGGGGACCTCCTACAATGAGCAGTTCTTC,CSASRGGTSYNEQFF
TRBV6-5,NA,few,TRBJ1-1,TGTGCCAGCATTAGGACGGGCAACACTGAAGCTTTCTTT,CASIRTGNTEAFF
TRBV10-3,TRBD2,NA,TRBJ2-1,TGTGCCATCAGTGGACTAGCGGGGGGCCACAATGAGCAGTTCTTC,CAISGLAGGHNEQFF
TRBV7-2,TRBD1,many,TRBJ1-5,TGTGCCAGCAGCCGACAGGGGGCGCGGGATCAGCCCCAGCATTTT,CASSRQGARDQPQHF
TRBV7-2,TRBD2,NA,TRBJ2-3,TGTGCCAGCAGCTTAGATAGCGGGGGCACAGATACGCAGTGTTTT,CASSLDSGGTDTQCF
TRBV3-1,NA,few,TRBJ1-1,TGTGCCAGCAGCCAAACTACCGATCTATACACTGAAGCTTTCTTT,CASSQTTDLYTEAFF
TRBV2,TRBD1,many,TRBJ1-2,TGTGCCAGCGGGACAGTCGTTAACTATGGCTACACCTTC,CASGTVVNYGYTF
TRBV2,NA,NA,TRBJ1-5,TGTGCCAGCAGCCGGGATAGCAATCAGCCCCAGCATTTT,CASSRDSNQPQHF
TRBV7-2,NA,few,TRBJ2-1,TGTGCCAGCAGCCAAAGGGTGGAGGCGGTGCAGTTCTTC,CASSQRVEAVQFF
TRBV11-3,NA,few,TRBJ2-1,TGTGCCAGCAGCTCGCCGGTCCACAATGAGCAGTTCTTC,CASSSPVHNEQFF
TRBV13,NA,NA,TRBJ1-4,TGTGCCAGCAGCGACGTGGGAGGTGGTGAAAAACTGTTTTTT,CASSDVGGGEKLFF
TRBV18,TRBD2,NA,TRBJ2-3,TGTGCCAGCTCACCCCCGGGAGTAGCGGGAGGCACAGATACGCAGTATTTT,CASSPPGVAGGTDTQYF
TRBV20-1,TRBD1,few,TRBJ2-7,TGCAGTGCTCCAAACAGGGGACAGGGGGCTTTCTACGAGCAGTACTTC,CSAPNRGQGAFYEQYF
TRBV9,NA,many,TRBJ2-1,TGTGCCAGCAGCCCCGGACCCGCGCGTGAGCAGTTCTTC,CASSPGPAREQFF
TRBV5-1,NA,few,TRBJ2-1,TGCGCCAGCAGCTTGGGACAGACACCCTACAATGAGCAGTTCTTC,CASSLGQTPYNEQFF
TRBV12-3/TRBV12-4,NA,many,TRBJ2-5,TGTGCCAGCAGAACCCTGGGGGGTGAGACCCAGTACTTC,CASRTLGGETQYF
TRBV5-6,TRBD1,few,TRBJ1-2,TGTGCCAGCAGCTGGGGGGACAGCTATGGCTACACCTTC,CASSWGDSYGYTF
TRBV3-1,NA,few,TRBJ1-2,TGTGCCAGCAGCCAAATCCGGGACTCCCTTTTCTATGGCTACACCTTC,CASSQIRDSLFYGYTF
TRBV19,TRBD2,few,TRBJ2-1,TGTGCCAGTAGTCATACTAGCGGGGGCTCCTACAATGAGCAGTTCTTC,CASSHTSGGSYNEQFF
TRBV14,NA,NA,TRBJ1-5,TGTGCCAGCAGCCCCGGGTCGTGGTATAGCAATCAGCCCCAGCATTTT,CASSPGSWYSNQPQHF
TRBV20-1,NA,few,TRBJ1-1,TGCAGTGCCTACACAGTGGAGAACACTGAAGCTTTCTTT,CSAYTVENTEAFF
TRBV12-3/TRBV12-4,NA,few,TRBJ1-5,TGTGCCAGCAGTTTACAGAATCAGCCCCAGCATTTT,CASSLQNQPQHF
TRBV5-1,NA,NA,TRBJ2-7,TGCGCCAGCGTACCCGACAGTTCCTACGAGCAGAACTTC,CASVPDSSYEQNF
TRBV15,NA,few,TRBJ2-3,TGTGCCACCAGCAGAGATCAGGGTGCCACAGATACGCAGTATTTT,CATSRDQGATDTQYF
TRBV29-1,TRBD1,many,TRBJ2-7,TGCAGCGTTCAGACAGGGGGCGAGCAGTACTTC,CSVQTGGEQYF
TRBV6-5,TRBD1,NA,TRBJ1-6,TGTGCCAGCCGGTTTGGACAGGGGTTCCCCTCCATTAATTCACCCCTCCACTTT,CASRFGQGFPSINSPLHF
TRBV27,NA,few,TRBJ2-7,TGTGCCAGCAGTTCTCTCGACGGCTACGAGCAGTACTTC,CASSSLDGYEQYF
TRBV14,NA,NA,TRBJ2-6,TGTGCCAGCAGCCAAGGGGTACAGACTGGGGCCAACGTCCTGACTTTC,CASSQGVQTGANVLTF
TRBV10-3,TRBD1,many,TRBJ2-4,TGTGCCATCAAGGGACAGGGTTTCGGGGACATTCAGTACTTC,CAIKGQGFGDIQYF
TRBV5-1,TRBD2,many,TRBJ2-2,TGCGCCAGCAGCTTCCGGGGGGCGAACACCGGGGAGCTGTTTTTT,CASSFRGANTGELFF
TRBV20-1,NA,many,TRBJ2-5,TGCAGTGCTGCCCGAAAAGAAACCCAGTACTTC,CSAARKETQYF
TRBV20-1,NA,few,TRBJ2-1,TGCAGTGCGCGCGGGACGGTATCTGGACCGTTCTTTGATTACAATGAGCAGTTCTTC,CSARGTVSGPFFDYNEQFF